This record looks at one T cell receptor (beta chain) sequence and its context. Its antigen is unidentified. The CDR3 length is 15 residues. Unmatched junction bases numbered 7, after V lost 5 bases and J lost 3 bases. Germline V lookup: CDR1 GTSNPN, CDR2 SVGIG (reference sequence). The data were taken from a study of cytomegalovirus exposure and HLA in healthy donors. Study-wide results and caveats: A later analysis showed that HLA-associated TCR beta chains had undergone more clonal expansion than equally common others.

PCR used 60 Vbeta primers and 13 Jbeta primers. Assay used: immunoSEQ multiplex PCR; TCRdb lists only in-frame clones, some missing. The sample has some 180,000 clones; 9.5% are singletons. V is TRBV30 and J is TRBJ2-1, with 10 bases lining up with TRBD2. The receptor comes from a woman in her twenties or thirties in good health and CMV-seropositive. The material sequenced was PBMCs. The CDR3 coding sequence is TGTGCCTGGGGGGATGGACTAGCGGTCTACAATGAGCAGTTCTTC. Translating gives CAWGDGLAVYNEQFF.